The sequence of this TCR beta chain was determined in a study of shared clonotypes between healthy human individuals (dated by TCRdb to 2018 to 2020). In terms of the full investigation: A couple of women and a few men aged 18 to 49 years were included in the cohort. For each donor, CD4 naive and CD4 memory were each run on three plates, CD8 naive on two plates, and CD8 memory on one plate. Leukapheresis yielded between about 0.94 and 9 billion PBMCs per donor. Blood TCR repertoires of roughly 5 healthy adults were deeply sequenced to estimate repertoire size and the extent of clonotype sharing between individuals. Different laboratories and diverse techniques were used to prepare libraries and sequence TCR repertoires, to increase sequencing depth and limit assay-specific biases.

What the research found in general, with its limitations: Sampling was restricted to blood, and TCR repertoires in tissue are likely to differ from TCR repertoires in blood. Estimated clonotype richness was generally larger for naive than for memory subsets. Based on pairwise subsampling, the degree of clonotype sharing among donors was expected to be affected by sequencing depth. Approximately 5% of naive CD4, around 3.5% of naive CD8, roughly 2.4% of memory CD4, and 0.4% of memory CD8 clonotypes were shared across several donors. Incomplete sequencing was indicated by rarefaction of sorted-subset datasets, despite the large sequencing depth. The small number of donors limited the genetic and exposure-history diversity represented. Clonotypes shared by all four sorted-subset donors showed higher generation probabilities than non-shared clonotypes.

The donors were healthy, HIV-negative adults who had no recently reported acute infections or vaccinations. Every donor was a Caucasian adult residing in Nashville, Tennessee, USA. CD4+ T cells were enriched through magnetic negative selection, after which naive cells were positively selected on CD45RA and the remaining negative fraction served as the memory subset. Blood was obtained by leukapheresis, after which PBMCs were separated by Ficoll-Histopaque density gradient centrifugation and cryopreserved in liquid nitrogen vapor phase. Purity and quantity of every magnetically sorted T cell population were checked by analytical flow cytometry. Each sorted fraction had its genomic DNA isolated and then quantified by UV absorbance on a Nanodrop 2000c. Using the deep immunoSEQ assay, TCR CDR3 regions were amplified from genomic DNA by multiplex PCR. Extracted genomic DNA from each cell subset was distributed evenly across all wells of several immunoSEQ 96-well plates, and each plate was treated as a replicate. For sorted subsets, roughly 0.2 ug genomic DNA, equal to 25,000 to 35,000 T cell genomes, was loaded into each replicate PCR. Purified libraries were quantified with a Qubit 3.0 fluorometer, sized on a Bioanalyzer 2100, and re-quantified with the KAPA Library Quantification kit. A separate single-read 150-cycle Illumina NextSeq 550 flow cell was used to sequence each immunoSEQ 96-well plate. As for how the authors treated the data: Because only junctional sequences without quality scores were contained in the immunoSEQ output, filtering matching that applied to full-length reads could not be performed. To assign V/J genes and CDR3, sequences were annotated against IMGT germline references using PyIR, a Python wrapper for IgBLAST v1.9. Reads were removed for weak V/J assignments (E-value above 1e-6), missing CDR3, stop codons, out-of-frame junctions, or ambiguous translated residues. A V3J clonotype was defined by an identical inferred V gene, J gene, and CDR3 amino acid sequence. The percentage overlap between two repertoires was calculated by dividing the number of shared unique clonotypes by the size of the smaller repertoire. Repertoire richness was assessed with RTK rarefaction, the Chao1 estimator, and Recon v2.1 estimates of unobserved clonotypes. For all TCRbeta clonotypes obtained by the gDNA method from a few donors, generation probabilities were computed with OLGA. TCRdb took over this immuneACCESS table, retaining in-frame rearrangements with V and J assigned. Such tables are incomplete; in checked studies, under half of the missing clones stem from an unresolved V gene, and the remainder is unexplained. V and J calls and clone size are given by that table; D and trimming were obtained from the DNA. This sample has approximately 2,300,000 clones in its table, and around 93% of those were observed once. The ten top clones hold 0.37% of the sample.

This clone has just one count. Its antigen is unknown. Within one base of it there is no much larger clone, and no base qualities were kept. The sample comprised naive CD4+ T cells from PBMCs. The sample's cell subset or site label, in plain terms: CD45RA+ positively selected. The TCR was taken from a man aged 18 to 29 in good health. Some clones in this sample may be carry-over from other donors' samples.

The DNA sequence is TGTGCCACCAAGCGGGAGGTAGGGTCCTACGAGCAGTACTTC. It specifies CATKREVGSYEQYF. The chain joins TRBV15 to TRBJ2-7; 9 junctional bases match TRBD2. The junction shows trimming of 7 bases on V and 1 base on J, and the gene matches do not reach 5 bases of it. The germline V gene (reference sequence) provides CDR1 LNHNV and CDR2 YYDKDF. From cysteine to phenylalanine, the CDR3 is 14 amino acids long. Here the CDR3 DNA is all that survives: 42 bases in frame from base 1.